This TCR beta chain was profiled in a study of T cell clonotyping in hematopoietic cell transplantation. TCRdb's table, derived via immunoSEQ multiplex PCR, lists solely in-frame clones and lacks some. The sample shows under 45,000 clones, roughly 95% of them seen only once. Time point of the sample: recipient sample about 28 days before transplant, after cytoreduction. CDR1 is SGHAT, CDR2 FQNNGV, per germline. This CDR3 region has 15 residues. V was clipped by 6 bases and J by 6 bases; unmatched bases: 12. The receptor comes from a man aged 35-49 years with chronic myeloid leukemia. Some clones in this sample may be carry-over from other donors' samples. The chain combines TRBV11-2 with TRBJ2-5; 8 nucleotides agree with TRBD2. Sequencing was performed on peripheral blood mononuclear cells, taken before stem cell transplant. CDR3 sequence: CASRRIFSGEKTQYF. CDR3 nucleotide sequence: TGTGCCAGCAGACGAATCTTTAGCGGGGAAAAGACCCAGTACTTC.